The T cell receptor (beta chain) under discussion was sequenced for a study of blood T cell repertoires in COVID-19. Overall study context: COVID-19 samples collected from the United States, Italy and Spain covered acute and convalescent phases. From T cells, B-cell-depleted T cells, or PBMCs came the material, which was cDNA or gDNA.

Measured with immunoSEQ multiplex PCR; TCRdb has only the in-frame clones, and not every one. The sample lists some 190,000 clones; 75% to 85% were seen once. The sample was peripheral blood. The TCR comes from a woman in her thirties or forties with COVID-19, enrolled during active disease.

The CDR3 is CASSFQLLTNTGELFF. In DNA, the CDR3 is TGTGCCAGCAGCTTTCAGTTACTAACCAACACCGGGGAGCTGTTTTTT. The V gene is TRBV11-2, the J gene TRBJ2-2, with D unresolved. V lost 3 bases and J lost 2, with 13 bases in between. The germline gives CDR1 SGHAT, CDR2 FQNNGV. The CDR3 length is 16 residues.